The clone carrying this T cell receptor beta chain appeared a few times. As yet, its antigen is unknown. CDR3 length: 14 amino acids. V lost 6 bases, J lost 6 bases, and 18 bases lay in between. Looked up from germline, CDR1 is MDHEN and CDR2 is SYDVKM. TCRdb reprocessed the 5' RACE reads via MiXCR and lists one record per CDR3 protein. Of 350,000 to 500,000 distinct CDR3 sequences in the sample, about 18% were seen once. This specimen belongs to a study of identical twins. Study-level points and caveats: Twins shared out-of-frame alpha sequences with excess low generation probability. Conclusions came from cross-sectional statistical analysis, not from following the same donors. In beta out-of-frame sequences, the excess sharing between twins was weaker. There were fewer insertions in abundant cord blood beta clonotypes, but memory repertoires showed no such pattern.

The chain is built from TRBV28 and TRBJ2-7; D is uncertain. Specimen: naive T cells sorted from blood. The origin of this receptor is a man in his forties or fifties in good health. The CDR3 is CASSPIGSDREQYF. Here the CDR3 DNA reads TGTGCCAGCAGCCCTATCGGATCGGACCGCGAGCAGTACTTC.